One and the same sample provided the 13 T cell receptor beta chains below, sequenced in a study of T cell responses to AZD1222 COVID-19 vaccine. Only in-frame clones appear in the TCRdb table, and some are missing; sequencing was by immunoSEQ multiplex PCR. The repertoire has about 120,000 clones, around 87% of them found once; the top ten carry roughly 10%. The sample here was peripheral blood, taken on day 0 of AZD1222 vaccination. These receptors were obtained from an adult in good health.

The rearrangement uses TRBV18 and TRBJ2-5, with 13 bases aligning to TRBD2. Germline values: CDR1 KGHSH, CDR2 LQKENI. The ends lost 3 bases at V and 5 bases at J; junction bases unmatched: 9. CDR3 length: 17 amino acids. Here the CDR3 DNA reads TGTGCCAGCTCACCTAGCGCTGGGACTAGCGGGGATGAGACCCAGTACTTC. Its translation is CASSPSAGTSGDETQYF. The variable domain in full, completed from reference TRBV18 and TRBJ2-5, reads NAGVMQNPRHLVRRRGQEARLRCSPMKGHSHVYWYRQLPEEGLKFMVYLQKENIIDESGMPKERFSAEFPKEGPSILRIQQVVRGDSAAYFCASSPSAGTSGDETQYFGPGTRLLVL.

The chain links TRBV30 to TRBJ1-3; D may be TRBD1 (6 bases). The CDR3 contains 15 residues. The germline CDR1 and CDR2 sequences are GTSNPN and SVGIG (reference sequence). V lost 3 bases and J 4 bases, leaving 16 bases between the germline ends. The CDR3 sequence: CAWRPTGLVGNTIYF. The CDR3, as DNA: TGTGCCTGGAGGCCTACAGGGCTAGTCGGAAACACCATATATTTT.

The chain joins TRBV2 to TRBJ1-3; D not certain. The length of the CDR3 is 15 residues. V dropped 7 bases and J dropped 0 bases, with 13 bases sitting between them. Germline CDR1 SNHLY, CDR2 FYNNEI. The chain's CDR3 is CASMRIGNSGNTIYF. The DNA of the CDR3 is TGTGCCAGCATGAGGATAGGGAACTCTGGAAACACCATATATTTT.

V usage is TRBV7-3 and J usage is TRBJ2-1, with 11 bases fitting TRBD1. CDR3 size: 17 residues. The germline V gene has CDR1 SGHTA and CDR2 FQGTGA. V trimming: 4 bases; J trimming: 2 bases; junction bases outside the gene matches: 7. CDR3 nucleotides: TGTGCCAGCAGCTCTGGGGGACAGGGGGGCCCCTACAATGAGCAGTTCTTC. Its translation: CASSSGGQGGPYNEQFF.

The V and J genes are TRBV11-3 and TRBJ2-7; D not resolved. V was pared by 3 bases and J by 3 bases, with 18 bases between. The length of the CDR3 is 16 residues. CDR1 SGHNT and CDR2 YENEEA come from the germline V gene. CDR3 coding DNA: TGTGCCAGCAGCTTGCCGTCGAGTGGGATATTCTACGAGCAGTACTTC. It translates to CASSLPSSGIFYEQYF.

The chain links TRBV30 to TRBJ1-2; no firm D call. V dropped 0 bases and J dropped 4 bases, with 6 bases sitting between them. Germline CDR1 and CDR2: GTSNPN and SVGIG (reference sequence). This CDR3 contains 12 residues. CDR3 region: CAWSVGGYGYTF. CDR3 coding DNA: TGTGCCTGGAGTGTAGGAGGCTATGGCTACACCTTC.

The CDR3 nucleotides are TGTGCCAGCACCTGGACTACCTCCTACGAGCAGTACTTC. It is translated as CASTWTTSYEQYF. This rearrangement joins TRBV2 to TRBJ2-7, with D tentatively TRBD2 (6 bases). This CDR3 region has 13 residues. Between the trimmed V and J ends, which lost 7 bases and 0 bases, there was a span of 10 bases. CDR1 and CDR2 from the germline V gene are SNHLY and FYNNEI.

The J gene is TRBJ1-1, the V gene TRBV7-9; 8 bases fit TRBD1. CDR1 is SEHNR and CDR2 is FQNEAQ in the germline V gene (reference sequence). V shed 5 bases, J shed 1 base, and the junction held 6 bases outside the gene matches. The CDR3 is made up of 15 amino acids. CDR3 DNA sequence: TGTGCCAGCAGCGCCACGGACAGGGCGAACACTGAAGCTTTCTTT. It translates to CASSATDRANTEAFF.

V usage is TRBV5-1 and J usage is TRBJ1-6; D is uncertain. Germline V gives CDR1 SGHRS, CDR2 YFSETQ. This CDR3 spans 14 amino acids. Trimming took off 1 base at V and 5 bases at J, with 7 bases between the two ends. CDR3 sequence reads: CASSLSNNNSPLHF. DNA of the CDR3: TGCGCCAGCAGCTTGAGCAATAATAATTCACCCCTCCACTTT.

The chain uses TRBV4-1 and TRBJ1-1, with a tentative D call TRBD1 (6 bases). Trimming took 1 base from V and 1 from J, leaving 10 bases between them. This CDR3 contains 15 residues. CDR1 and CDR2 (germline): MGHRA, YSYEKL. This CDR3 reads CASSQVEGGNTEAFF. The CDR3 DNA reads TGCGCCAGCAGCCAAGTGGAAGGGGGGAACACTGAAGCTTTCTTT.

V usage is TRBV24-1 and J usage is TRBJ1-2, with D maybe TRBD1 (5 bases). This CDR3 region has 14 residues. CDR1 and CDR2 from the germline V gene are KGHDR and SFDVKD. V lost 7 bases and J 2 bases, leaving 13 bases between the germline ends. The CDR3 nucleotides are TGTGCCACCAGGGGACCGGGGGAGAACTATGGCTACACCTTC. Translated, it gives CATRGPGENYGYTF.

The chain combines TRBV6-2 or TRBV6-3 with TRBJ2-7, with a tentative D call TRBD1 (6 bases). This CDR3 region has 14 residues. With 6 bases removed from V and 6 bases from J, the gap between germline ends came to 18 bases. Germline loops: CDR1 MNHEY, CDR2 SVGEGT. CDR3 protein: CASSFGSPRGEQYF. The DNA of the CDR3 is TGTGCCAGCAGCTTTGGGTCCCCCAGGGGCGAGCAGTACTTC.

The genes are TRBV6-1 and TRBJ2-7; D unresolved. This CDR3 contains 12 residues. The germline V and J ends were trimmed by 6 bases and 0 bases, with 6 bases remaining between them. The V gene's germline CDR1 is MNHNS and CDR2 SASEGT. CDR3: CASRTNSYEQYF. DNA for the CDR3: TGTGCCAGCAGAACTAACTCCTACGAGCAGTACTTC.